This is a list of T cell receptor beta chains from one sample in a study of OX40 agonist ivuxolimab in advanced cancers. TCRdb's copy holds only in-frame clones and misses some; the assay was immunoSEQ multiplex PCR. This sample carries 15,000 to 20,000 clones, approximately 86% of them seen once, and the ten largest clones take just under 20%. Specimen: CD4+ or CD8+ T cells sorted from blood, collected in a trial of the OX40 agonist ivuxolimab. The receptors come from an adult with an advanced solid tumor such as melanoma, head and neck, liver or kidney cancer. The CDR3 runs from the conserved cysteine through the conserved F or W. D genes are given only for firm matches. Part of the rows lack a size; the others show once, few, many or a class for expanded clones.

j_call clone_size v_call d_call cdr3_aa cdr3_nt
TRBJ2-2 NA TRBV7-6 TRBD2 CASSLVAGDDTGELFF TGTGCCAGCAGCTTGGTAGCGGGAGACGACACCGGGGAGCTGTTTTTT
TRBJ1-5 once TRBV18 NA CASSPSPVEQPQHF TGTGCCAGCTCGCCTTCACCAGTGGAGCAGCCCCAGCATTTT
TRBJ2-7 NA TRBV7-2 TRBD2 CASTSGLAGDEQYF TGTGCCAGCACCTCCGGACTAGCGGGAGACGAGCAGTACTTC
TRBJ2-7 once TRBV7-9 NA CASSSGRAYEQYF TGTGCCAGTTCCAGCGGCAGGGCCTACGAGCAGTACTTC
TRBJ2-3 NA TRBV9 NA CASSAASATDTQYF TGTGCCAGCAGCGCTGCCTCAGCCACAGATACGCAGTATTTT
TRBJ2-1 few TRBV1 NA CTSSHRVASGVWNEQFF TGCACCAGCAGCCACAGAGTGGCTAGCGGGGTCTGGAATGAGCAGTTCTTC
TRBJ1-2 NA TRBV18 NA CASSPTGQIQYGYTF TGTGCCAGCTCCCCTACGGGCCAAATACAATATGGCTACACCTTC
TRBJ1-2 NA TRBV27 TRBD1 CASSRGGQGVTYGYTF TGTGCCAGCAGTCGGGGGGGACAGGGGGTGACCTATGGCTACACCTTC
TRBJ2-3 NA TRBV19 NA CASSMWGRSSTDTQYF TGTGCCAGTAGTATGTGGGGCCGGTCCAGCACAGATACGCAGTATTTT
TRBJ1-2 NA TRBV19 TRBD1 CATKDRGYYGYTF TGTGCCACCAAGGACAGGGGGTATTATGGCTACACCTTC
TRBJ1-1 NA TRBV19 NA CASSLHFGTEAFF TGTGCCAGTAGTTTACATTTCGGCACTGAAGCTTTCTTT
TRBJ1-5 NA TRBV18 NA CASSPSGISNQPQHF TGTGCCAGCTCACCGAGTGGAATTAGCAATCAGCCCCAGCATTTT
TRBJ2-5 NA TRBV10-2 NA CASSDSKGETQYF TGCGCCAGCAGTGATTCGAAGGGTGAGACCCAGTACTTC
TRBJ2-3 NA TRBV7-8 TRBD2 CASSLAGGPNTQYF TGTGCCAGCAGCTTAGCGGGAGGGCCGAATACGCAGTATTTT
TRBJ2-1 NA TRBV5-4 NA CASSLEGGNRNEQFF TGTGCCAGCAGCTTGGAAGGCGGGAACCGCAATGAGCAGTTCTTC
TRBJ2-7 few TRBV28 NA CASSTTGILSSYEQYF TGTGCCAGCAGCACCACAGGTATCCTCAGCTCCTACGAGCAGTACTTC
TRBJ2-7 NA TRBV5-1 NA CASSPLTGNYEQYF TGCGCCAGCAGCCCCCTGACGGGGAACTACGAGCAGTACTTC
TRBJ2-2 NA TRBV21-1 NA CASSSRDRGRELFF TGTGCCAGCAGCTCCCGGGACAGGGGTCGTGAGCTGTTTTTT
TRBJ2-5 NA TRBV28 NA CASKGSIAETQYF TGTGCCAGCAAGGGCTCTATCGCAGAGACCCAGTACTTC
TRBJ2-7 NA TRBV9 NA CASSVGYEQYF TGTGCCAGCAGCGTTGGCTACGAGCAGTACTTC
TRBJ2-7 once TRBV18 NA CASSPPGIPYEQYF TGTGCCAGCTCACCACCAGGGATTCCCTACGAGCAGTACTTC
TRBJ2-5 NA TRBV27 TRBD2 CASSHGPGGGRETQYF TGTGCCAGCAGCCATGGGCCGGGGGGAGGAAGAGAGACCCAGTACTTC
TRBJ2-5 NA TRBV2 TRBD1 CASSEGTGGETQYF TGTGCCAGCAGTGAAGGGACAGGGGGAGAGACCCAGTACTTC
TRBJ2-2 NA TRBV4-2 NA CASSQRSGANTGELFF TGTGCCAGCAGCCAACGAAGCGGAGCGAACACCGGGGAGCTGTTTTTT
TRBJ2-5 NA TRBV28 NA CASSQAAETQYF TGTGCCAGCAGCCAAGCGGCGGAGACCCAGTACTTC
TRBJ2-3 NA TRBV19 NA CASSPRGSGTDTQYF TGTGCCAGTAGCCCCAGGGGATCAGGCACAGATACGCAGTATTTT
TRBJ2-2 NA TRBV18 TRBD1 CASSPLRTGADTGELFF TGTGCCAGCTCACCACTTCGGACAGGGGCGGACACCGGGGAGCTGTTTTTT
TRBJ2-6 NA TRBV10-3 NA CAISEDPSGANVLTF TGTGCCATCAGTGAGGACCCTTCTGGGGCCAACGTCCTGACTTTC
TRBJ2-7 NA TRBV19 NA CASSKNPSYEQYF TGTGCCAGTAGTAAGAATCCCTCCTACGAGCAGTACTTC
TRBJ2-7 NA TRBV10-3 TRBD2 CAISPRTSGRAREQYF TGTGCCATCAGCCCCCGGACTAGCGGGAGGGCCCGCGAGCAGTACTTC